The 4 T cell receptor beta chains below were found in one sample sequenced in a study of blood T cell repertoires in COVID-19. Method: immunoSEQ multiplex PCR; TCRdb's copy keeps in-frame clones and lacks some. The sample carries a few hundred thousand clones, about 85% recorded once. Material: PBMCs or T cells enriched from blood (not recorded which). The receptor set was obtained from a woman aged 45-65 years who had recovered from COVID-19.

This sequence joins TRBV28 and TRBJ2-7; weak D call: TRBD2 (5 bases). The CDR3 loop spans 11 amino acids. Trimming left V 4 bases short and J 12 bases short, with 13 bases between. CDR1 is MDHEN and CDR2 is SYDVKM in the germline V gene. The CDR3 here is CASSSLLVRYF. The CDR3 region has the DNA TGTGCCAGCAGTTCGTTACTAGTAAGGTACTTC.

This chain links TRBV2 with TRBJ2-3; tentatively, D is TRBD2 (7 bases). This CDR3 spans 13 amino acids. Germline values: CDR1 SNHLY, CDR2 FYNNEI. V lost 7 bases and J lost 2, with 10 bases in between. The CDR3 loop reads CASNRDYTDTQYF. In DNA form, the CDR3 reads TGTGCCAGCAACAGGGACTACACAGATACGCAGTATTTT.

The V gene is TRBV11-2, the J gene TRBJ1-4, with 7 bases aligning to TRBD1. Per germline, CDR1 SGHAT and CDR2 FQNNGV. With V trimmed by 4 bases and J by 4 bases, 6 bases remained unmatched. The CDR3 extends over 15 amino acids. CDR3 region: CASSSSGTDNEKLFF. The CDR3 bases are TGTGCCAGCAGCTCTAGTGGGACAGATAATGAAAAACTGTTTTTT.

The chain joins TRBV4-3 to TRBJ1-1; no clear D. Per germline, CDR1 LGHNA and CDR2 YSLEER. V shed 0 bases and J shed 1 base, with 12 bases lying between them. This CDR3 is 16 amino acids long. CDR3 bases: TGCGCCAGCAGCCAAGAAATTAATCGCGGGAACACTGAAGCTTTCTTT. Translating it yields CASSQEINRGNTEAFF.